This T cell receptor beta chain was captured in a study of type 1 regulatory T cells. Study information: An in vitro protocol generated T-allo10, a Tr1-enriched, alloantigen-specific CD4 T cell product.

CDR1 MNHEY and CDR2 SMNVEV come from the germline V gene (reference sequence). The J segment lost 0 bases and the V segment lost 0 bases, leaving 7 bases of the junction unmatched. The CDR3 is made up of 17 amino acids. On this clonotype: The antigen remains undetermined.

TCRdb called the reads again in MiXCR, with one record for every CDR3 protein. The sample carries about 65,000 distinct CDR3 sequences, 49% recorded once. This sequence originates from a human donor in good health. The chain uses TRBV27 and TRBJ1-1; TRBD1 matches 7 bases. Sequences were obtained from cultured non-Tr1 T cells, either the whole culture or a sorted T cell fraction (not recorded which). The CDR3 loop is CASSLSDRISMNTEAFF. The CDR3 bases are TGTGCCAGCAGTTTATCGGACAGGATTTCCATGAACACTGAAGCTTTCTTT.